This T cell receptor beta chain is drawn from a study of T cell responses to AZD1222 COVID-19 vaccine. Notes on the study in general: As reported, nearly half of all spike-specific TCRs target variant regions that are unmutated.

Method: immunoSEQ multiplex PCR; TCRdb's copy keeps in-frame clones and lacks some. The repertoire includes approximately 74,000 clones, about nine tenths of them detected once, and about 2.5% sits in the top ten. For this clone: Its matching antigen is unknown.

In germline, CDR1 is SGDLS, CDR2 YYNGEE. The CDR3 covers 13 residues. Trimming removed 1 base from V and 2 bases from J, with 6 bases in between. This receptor was taken from an adult in good health. The sample consisted of peripheral blood, taken on day 0 of AZD1222 vaccination. This chain connects TRBV9 to TRBJ1-1; D is unclear. CDR3 loop: CASSVYLNTEAFF. CDR3 bases: TGTGCCAGCAGCGTATACCTTAACACTGAAGCTTTCTTT. The full variable domain, in which reference TRBV9 and TRBJ1-1 provide the parts outside the CDR3, is DSGVTQTPKHLITATGQRVTLRCSPRSGDLSVYWYQQSLDQGLQFLIQYYNGEERAKGNILERFSAQQFPDLHSELNLSSLELGDSALYFCASSVYLNTEAFFGQGTRLTVV.